Below, 30 T cell receptor beta chains from the same sample are listed, as sequenced in a study of T cell repertoires in cytomegalovirus infection. What these receptors recognize is not known. TCRdb called the reads again in MiXCR, with one record for every CDR3 protein. The table has roughly 920,000 distinct CDR3 sequences, around 31% seen once. This material consisted of cultured CD8+ T cells from PBMCs, taken from culture after CMV antigen stimulation. The receptor source for this set is a human donor in good health (CMV status not recorded). Some clones in this sample may be carry-over from other donors' samples.

The V call is TRBV12-3 or TRBV12-4, the J call TRBJ2-2, with D maybe TRBD2 (5 bases). CDR3 length: 15 amino acids. The ends were cut back, 3 bases at V and 1 base at J, with 9 bases in the middle. The CDR3, as DNA: TGTGCCAGCAGTTTGACTACCCTGAACACCGGGGAGCTGTTTTTT. Translated: CASSLTTLNTGELFF.

Note on this clonotype: One end of the junction fails to match germline, which may point to a read error. J is TRBJ2-7 and V is TRBV7-8; 8 bases are shared with TRBD1. Germline V gives CDR1 SGHVS, CDR2 FQNEAQ. The CDR3 length is 16 residues. The chain's CDR3 is CTSSSDRGLGPYEQYF. CDR3 DNA: TGTACCAGCAGCTCCGACAGGGGACTGGGACCCTACGAGCAGTACTTC.

This clonotype occurred a few times. CDR3 residues: CASRYGLDTADTQYF. The DNA for the CDR3 is TGTGCCAGCAGGTACGGACTAGATACCGCAGATACGCAGTATTTT. The gene calls are TRBV5-6 and TRBJ2-3, with 7 nucleotides matching TRBD2. J was trimmed by 4 bases and V by 5 bases; bases with no gene match: 10. Germline assignment: CDR1 SGHDT and CDR2 YYEEEE. The CDR3 has 15 residues. The full variable domain, completed using reference TRBV5-6 and TRBJ2-3, is DAGVTQSPTHLIKTRGQQVTLRCSPKSGHDTVSWYQQALGQGPQFIFQYYEEEERQRGNFPDRFSGHQFPNYSSELNVNALLLGDSALYLCASRYGLDTADTQYFGPGTRLTVL.

This chain joins TRBV28 and TRBJ1-5; D is possibly TRBD1 (6 bases). Trimming shortened V by 1 base and J by 5 bases, and 12 bases separated the two germline ends. The V gene's germline CDR1 is MDHEN and CDR2 SYDVKM. The CDR3 sequence is 15 residues long. CDR3 sequence reads: CASSLLQGAHQPQHF. The DNA of the CDR3 is TGTGCCAGCAGTTTATTACAGGGAGCCCATCAGCCCCAGCATTTT.

In this sample, this clonotype turned up many times. This chain connects TRBV24-1 to TRBJ1-1; possible D gene TRBD1, 5 bases. V lost 3 bases and J 4 bases, leaving 8 bases between the germline ends. Per the germline V gene, CDR1 is KGHDR and CDR2 is SFDVKD. The CDR3 consists of 13 residues. Written as DNA, the CDR3 is TGTGCCACCAGTGATCATAGGGGCACTGAAGCTTTCTTT. Amino acids: CATSDHRGTEAFF.

This clonotype was counted once. A single base separates this from a much larger clone, so it may be a read error. The chain joins TRBV12-3 or TRBV12-4 to TRBJ1-3; D is unresolved. The CDR3 totals 15 residues. Here the CDR3 DNA reads TGTGCCAACAGTTTACGGCTGCTCTCTGGAAACACCATATATTTT. Residues: CANSLRLLSGNTIYF.

The chain employs TRBV9 and TRBJ1-6, with 9 bases aligning to TRBD1. CDR3 length: 18 residues. Trimming cost V 3 bases and J 5 bases; bases outside gene matches: 12. Looked up from germline, CDR1 is SGDLS and CDR2 is YYNGEE. The CDR3 region has the DNA TGTGCCAGCAGCGAGCTGACAGGGGGTGAAGCGCATAATTCACCCCTCCACTTT. It encodes CASSELTGGEAHNSPLHF.

This clonotype has only a few counts. V is TRBV19 and J is TRBJ2-5; D is undetermined. The germline V and J ends were trimmed by 5 bases and 6 bases, with 7 bases remaining between them. CDR1 LNHDA and CDR2 SQIVND come from the germline V gene (reference sequence). The CDR3 is 11 residues long. CDR3 amino acids: CASSDLKTQYF. CDR3 in DNA: TGTGCCAGTAGTGACCTGAAGACCCAGTACTTC.

V usage is TRBV7-9 and J usage is TRBJ2-1; 7 bases fit TRBD2. Per the germline V gene, CDR1 is SEHNR and CDR2 is FQNEAQ (reference sequence). The CDR3 covers 16 residues. Trimming took 5 bases from V and 4 from J; bases not matched to a gene: 11. CDR3 in amino acids: CASSPVGGEMYNEQFF. CDR3 nucleotide sequence: TGTGCCAGCAGCCCTGTGGGGGGGGAAATGTACAATGAGCAGTTCTTC.

J is TRBJ2-6 and V is TRBV29-1; no clear D. There are 14 residues in the CDR3. CDR1 is SQVTM and CDR2 is ANQGSEA in the germline V gene. V was trimmed by 5 bases and J by 4 bases, leaving 12 bases between them. CDR3 DNA: TGCAGCGTTCGGATTTCAGACGGGGCCAACGTCCTGACTTTC. It codes for CSVRISDGANVLTF.

This clonotype was found once. Possible read error: a much larger clone is one base away. The chain combines TRBV4-1 with TRBJ1-1; D is perhaps TRBD1 (5 bases). This CDR3 region has 15 residues. CDR1 is MGHRA and CDR2 is YSYEKL in the germline V gene. The CDR3 loop is CASNQESRQYTEAFF. In DNA form, the CDR3 reads TGCGCCAGCAACCAAGAGAGCAGACAGTACACTGAAGCTTTCTTT.

V is TRBV10-3 and J is TRBJ2-7, with 8 bases aligning to TRBD2. Trimming at V came to 6 bases and at J to 2 bases, leaving 6 bases not matched to a gene. CDR1 ENHRY and CDR2 SYGVKD come from the germline V gene. This CDR3 has 14 residues. Written as DNA, the CDR3 is TGTGCCATCAGCAGGACTAGCAGCGCCTACGAGCAGTACTTC. This sequence encodes CAISRTSSAYEQYF.

This clonotype was seen a single time. The V call is TRBV4-1, the J call TRBJ2-1; the D gene is possibly TRBD2 (7 bases). V was trimmed by 0 bases and J by 7 bases, leaving 19 bases between them. From germline, CDR1 is MGHRA and CDR2 YSYEKL. The CDR3 length is 17 residues. CDR3 bases: TGCGCCAGCAGCCAAGATGACGGGGGGCAGAGAGGGAATGAGCAGTTCTTC. This sequence encodes CASSQDDGGQRGNEQFF.

The DNA of the CDR3 is TGCAGCGTTGAAGAGAGGGGGGAGATAGGGGCGAGAAGGCACTATGGCTACACCTTC. Amino acid sequence: CSVEERGEIGARRHYGYTF. This chain links TRBV29-1 with TRBJ1-2; D possibly corresponds to TRBD1 (6 bases). The CDR3 length is 19 residues. Germline values: CDR1 SQVTM, CDR2 ANQGSEA. The V and J ends lost 0 bases and 3 bases respectively, with 26 bases between them.

This clonotype showed up just a few times. The J gene is TRBJ1-4, the V gene TRBV7-6; D not resolved. The germline gives CDR1 SGHVS, CDR2 FNYEAQ. Trimming removed 1 base at V and 5 bases at J, with 11 bases between. The CDR3 consists of 15 residues. The DNA for the CDR3 is TGTGCCAGCAGCTTAGAGGCCAGCATAAATGAAAAACTGTTTTTT. Its translation: CASSLEASINEKLFF.

This clonotype is a singleton in its sample. The V gene is TRBV6-6, the J gene TRBJ1-5; 9 positions agree with TRBD1. Trimming cost V 7 bases and J 3 bases; bases outside gene matches: 4. The CDR3 runs 14 residues. Germline CDR1 reads MNHNY; CDR2 reads SVGAGI (reference sequence). The CDR3 protein is CASNGQGPNQPQHF. The CDR3 DNA reads TGTGCCAGCAATGGACAGGGGCCCAATCAGCCCCAGCATTTT.

This clonotype has more than one count but fewer than ten. The genes are TRBV12-3 or TRBV12-4 and TRBJ2-5; 10 positions agree with TRBD2. With V trimmed by 5 bases and J by 5 bases, 8 bases remained unmatched. CDR3 length: 15 residues. The CDR3 loop reads CASSAPGLASETQYF. The CDR3 DNA follows: TGTGCCAGCAGTGCTCCGGGACTAGCGTCGGAGACCCAGTACTTC.

In its sample, this clonotype was seen a few times. The V call is TRBV4-1, the J call TRBJ2-1; tentatively, D is TRBD1 or TRBD2 (5 bases each). The ends were cut back, 1 base at V and 9 bases at J, with 28 bases in the middle. The germline CDR1 and CDR2 sequences are MGHRA and YSYEKL. The CDR3 loop spans 19 amino acids. CDR3 sequence reads: CASSQVGENVPSPQGEQFF. CDR3 bases: TGCGCCAGCAGCCAAGTCGGGGAGAACGTCCCCTCCCCCCAGGGTGAGCAGTTCTTC.

This chain uses TRBV13 with TRBJ2-1; D gene unclear. The CDR3 runs 15 residues. Germline V CDR1 and CDR2: PRHDT, FYEKMQ (reference sequence). V was trimmed by 5 bases and J by 5 bases, leaving 16 bases between them. The CDR3 sequence is CASSPTLDGNNEQFF. In nucleotides, the CDR3 is TGTGCCAGCAGCCCTACCCTGGACGGAAACAATGAGCAGTTCTTC.

This clonotype has a handful of counts. The gene calls are TRBV4-1 and TRBJ2-1; TRBD2 matches at 8 bases. Per germline, CDR1 MGHRA and CDR2 YSYEKL. J was trimmed by 9 bases and V by 3 bases; bases with no gene match: 7. This CDR3 spans 14 amino acids. DNA for the CDR3: TGCGCCAGCAGCCATCCCGGGGGGGCCAGTGAGCAGTTCTTC. Its protein is CASSHPGGASEQFF.

This clonotype came up a few times. This chain links TRBV9 with TRBJ2-3; 13 positions match TRBD2. The J segment lost 3 bases and the V segment lost 0 bases, leaving 7 bases of the junction unmatched. CDR3 length equals 18 residues. The germline gives CDR1 SGDLS, CDR2 YYNGEE. The CDR3 loop is CASSVAGTSGVGTDTQYF. The CDR3 DNA sequence: TGTGCCAGCAGCGTAGCTGGGACTAGCGGGGTCGGGACAGATACGCAGTATTTT.

The table lists this clonotype with many counts. The V and J genes are TRBV7-8 and TRBJ2-2; TRBD2 matches 11 bases. Trimming removed 6 bases from V and 4 bases from J; junction bases left unmatched: 10. Germline V gene data show CDR1 as SGHVS and CDR2 as FQNEAQ. The CDR3 consists of 17 residues. The CDR3 here is CASRRLGGTSGTGELFF. The DNA for the CDR3 is TGTGCCAGCAGACGATTAGGGGGGACTAGCGGCACCGGGGAGCTGTTTTTT. Full variable domain (missing parts from reference TRBV7-8 and TRBJ2-2): GAGVSQSPRYKVAKRGQDVALRCDPISGHVSLFWYQQALGQGPEFLTYFQNEAQLDKSGLPSDRFFAERPEGSVSTLKIQRTQQEDSAVYLCASRRLGGTSGTGELFFGEGSRLTVL.

The chain has TRBV7-2 and TRBJ2-2; D gene ambiguous. The V and J ends lost 5 bases and 0 bases respectively, with 16 bases between them. This CDR3 is 17 amino acids long. Germline V CDR1 and CDR2: SGHTA, FQGNSA. CDR3 nucleotide sequence: TGTGCCAGCAGCAACCTCGGTCTACACGCGAACACCGGGGAGCTGTTTTTT. Its protein product is CASSNLGLHANTGELFF.

The gene calls are TRBV10-1 and TRBJ2-1; D may be TRBD2 (6 bases). With 2 bases removed from V and 10 bases from J, the gap between germline ends came to 15 bases. Germline CDR1 WNHNN, CDR2 SYGVQD (reference sequence). The CDR3 is made up of 14 amino acids. The CDR3 coding sequence is TGCGCCAGCAGTGAGACGGGACTGGAGACGGAGCAGTTCTTC. This codes for CASSETGLETEQFF.

This clonotype was observed a handful of times. The rearrangement uses TRBV7-9 and TRBJ2-7, with 8 bases lining up with TRBD2. Germline loops: CDR1 SEHNR, CDR2 FQNEAQ (reference sequence). This CDR3 contains 14 residues. Trimming removed 5 bases from V and 5 bases from J; junction bases left unmatched: 8. Here the CDR3 DNA reads TGTGCCAGCAGCCGGGGGGGGGTTCTCGACGAGCAGTACTTC. Protein product: CASSRGGVLDEQYF.

At least ten counts were recorded for this clonotype. This chain connects TRBV7-2 to TRBJ1-6; D call uncertain. CDR1 is SGHTA and CDR2 is FQGNSA in the germline V gene. The CDR3 is made up of 17 amino acids. V was shortened by 4 bases and J by 8 bases, with 21 bases between the two germline ends. The CDR3 protein is CASSSVQTSRTDSPLHF. The CDR3 DNA reads TGTGCCAGCAGCTCTGTACAGACCTCCAGGACGGATTCACCCCTCCACTTT.

Comment on this clonotype: A much bigger clone sits one base away, suggesting this may be a read error. V and J are TRBV25-1 and TRBJ1-6; the D gene is possibly TRBD1 (5 bases). Germline assignment: CDR1 MGHDK and CDR2 SYGVNS. The CDR3 length is 17 residues. The CDR3 region is CASSESGGSLNNSSLHF. The CDR3 bases are TGTGCCAGCAGTGAATCGGGGGGATCCCTTAATAATTCATCCCTCCACTTT.

To note about this clonotype: One junction end disagrees with the germline gene, perhaps due to a read error. The genes are TRBV12-3 or TRBV12-4 and TRBJ2-3, with 8 nucleotides matching TRBD2. The CDR3 has 15 residues. CDR3 coding DNA: TGTACCAGCAGTCGATGGGCGGGGGGCGCAGATACGCAGTATTTT. It encodes CTSSRWAGGADTQYF.

Concerning this clonotype itself: One end of the junction varies from germline; a read error may be responsible. CDR3 protein: CASSLPEASGGARTGEPFF. The CDR3 coding sequence is TGTGCCAGCAGCTTACCGGAGGCTAGCGGGGGGGCCCGGACCGGGGAGCCGTTTTTT. The chain recombines TRBV7-2 with TRBJ2-2; 12 bases fit TRBD2. Looked up from germline, CDR1 is SGHTA and CDR2 is FQGNSA. This CDR3 comprises 19 residues.

This sequence joins TRBV29-1 and TRBJ2-1; tentatively, D is TRBD1 (6 bases). Trimming took 0 bases from V and 9 from J, leaving 18 bases between them. The CDR3 is 15 residues long. Germline values: CDR1 SQVTM, CDR2 ANQGSEA. The CDR3 coding sequence is TGCAGCGTTGAAGATCTTAACAGGGCGAGCGGTGAGCAGTTCTTC. This sequence encodes CSVEDLNRASGEQFF.